This T cell receptor beta chain was found in a study of neoadjuvant nivolumab and ipilimumab in lung cancer. Method: immunoSEQ multiplex PCR; TCRdb's copy keeps in-frame clones and lacks some. The table shows about 30,000 clones, with 83% occurring only once. Deletions cut 3 bases from V and 3 bases from J, with 15 bases between. The CDR3 contains 15 residues. CDR1 is ENHRY, CDR2 SYGVKD, per germline. The genes are TRBV10-3 and TRBJ2-7; perhaps TRBD1 as D (5 bases). This specimen was tumor tissue, taken after neoadjuvant nivolumab, alone or with ipilimumab, at or shortly before surgery. The TCR was taken from an adult with non-small cell lung cancer. The CDR3 coding sequence is TGTGCCATCAGTGATAAAGACAGTGGCGGCTACGAGCAGTACTTC. The encoded protein is CAISDKDSGGYEQYF.